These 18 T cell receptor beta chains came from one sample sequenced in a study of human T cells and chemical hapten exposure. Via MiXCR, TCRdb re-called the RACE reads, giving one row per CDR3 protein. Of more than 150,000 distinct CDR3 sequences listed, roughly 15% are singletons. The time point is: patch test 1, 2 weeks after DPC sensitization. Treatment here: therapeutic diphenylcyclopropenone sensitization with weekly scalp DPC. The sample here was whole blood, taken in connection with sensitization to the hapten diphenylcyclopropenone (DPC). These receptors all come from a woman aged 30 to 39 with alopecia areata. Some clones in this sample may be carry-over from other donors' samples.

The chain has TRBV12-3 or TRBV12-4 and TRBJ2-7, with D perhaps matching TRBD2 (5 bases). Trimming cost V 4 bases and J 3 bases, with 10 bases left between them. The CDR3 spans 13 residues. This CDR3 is CASSWFGSYEQYF. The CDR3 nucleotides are TGTGCCAGCAGTTGGTTTGGGAGCTACGAGCAGTACTTC.

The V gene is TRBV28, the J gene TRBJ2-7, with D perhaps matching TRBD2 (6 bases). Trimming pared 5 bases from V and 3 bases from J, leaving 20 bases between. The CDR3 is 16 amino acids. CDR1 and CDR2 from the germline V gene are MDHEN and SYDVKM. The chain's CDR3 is CASSTSAGPTYYEQYF. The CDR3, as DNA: TGTGCCAGCAGTACATCGGCGGGACCAACATACTACGAGCAGTACTTC.

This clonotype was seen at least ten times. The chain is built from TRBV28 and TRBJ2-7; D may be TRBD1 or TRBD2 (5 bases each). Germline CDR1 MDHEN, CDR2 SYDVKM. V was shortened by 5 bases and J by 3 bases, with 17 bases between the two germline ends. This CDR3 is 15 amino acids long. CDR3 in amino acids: CASSPPVSGHYEQYF. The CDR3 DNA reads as TGTGCCAGCAGTCCGCCCGTATCGGGGCACTACGAGCAGTACTTC.

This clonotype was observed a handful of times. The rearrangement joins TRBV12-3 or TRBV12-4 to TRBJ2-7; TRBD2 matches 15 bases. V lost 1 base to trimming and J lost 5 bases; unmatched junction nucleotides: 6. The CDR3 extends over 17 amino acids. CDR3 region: CASSLVSGTSGRNEQYF. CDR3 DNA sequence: TGTGCCAGCAGTTTAGTCTCCGGGACTAGCGGGAGGAACGAGCAGTACTTC.

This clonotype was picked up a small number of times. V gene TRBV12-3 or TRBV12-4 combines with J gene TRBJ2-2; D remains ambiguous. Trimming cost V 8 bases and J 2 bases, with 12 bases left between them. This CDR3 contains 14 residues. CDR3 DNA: TGTGCCAGCCGTCGGGCCCCTAACACCGGGGAGCTGTTTTTT. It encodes CASRRAPNTGELFF.

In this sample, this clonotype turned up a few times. The CDR3 DNA is TGTGCCAGCAGCGTAGCTCCAACCGGGGGGCTGTACAATGAGCAGTTCTTC. Translating gives CASSVAPTGGLYNEQFF. The chain carries TRBV9 and TRBJ2-1; perhaps TRBD2 as D (7 bases). The ends were cut back, 0 bases at V and 4 bases at J, with 17 bases in the middle. The CDR3 runs 17 residues. Looked up from germline, CDR1 is SGDLS and CDR2 is YYNGEE.

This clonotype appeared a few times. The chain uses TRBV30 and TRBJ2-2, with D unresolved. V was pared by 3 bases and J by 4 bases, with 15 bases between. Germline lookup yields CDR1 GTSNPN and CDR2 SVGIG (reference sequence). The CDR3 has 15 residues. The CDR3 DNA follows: TGTGCCTGGAGAAGATCTGGGCAGACCACCGGGGAGCTGTTTTTT. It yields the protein CAWRRSGQTTGELFF.

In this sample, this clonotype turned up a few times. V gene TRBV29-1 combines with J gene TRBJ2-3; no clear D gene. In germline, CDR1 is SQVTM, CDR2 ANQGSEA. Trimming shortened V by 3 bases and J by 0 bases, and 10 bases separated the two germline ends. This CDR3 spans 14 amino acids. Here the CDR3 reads CSVDENRSTDTQYF. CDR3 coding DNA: TGCAGCGTTGATGAGAACCGGAGCACAGATACGCAGTATTTT.

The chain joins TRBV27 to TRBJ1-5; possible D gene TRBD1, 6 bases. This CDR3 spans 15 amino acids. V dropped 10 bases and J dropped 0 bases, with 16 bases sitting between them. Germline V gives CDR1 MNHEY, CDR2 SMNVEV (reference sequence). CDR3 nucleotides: TGTGCCACTTCTCAGGGGTGGAATAGCAATCAGCCCCAGCATTTT. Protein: CATSQGWNSNQPQHF.

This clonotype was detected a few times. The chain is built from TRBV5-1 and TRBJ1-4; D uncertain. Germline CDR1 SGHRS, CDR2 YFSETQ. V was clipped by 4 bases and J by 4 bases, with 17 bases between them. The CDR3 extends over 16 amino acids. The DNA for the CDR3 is TGCGCCAGCAGCGTGGGGAGGACTGGCTTTAATGAAAAACTGTTTTTT. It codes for CASSVGRTGFNEKLFF.

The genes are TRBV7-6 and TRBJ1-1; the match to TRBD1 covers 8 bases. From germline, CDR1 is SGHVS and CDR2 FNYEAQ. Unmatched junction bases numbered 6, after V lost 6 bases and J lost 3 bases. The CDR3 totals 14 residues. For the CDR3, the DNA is TGTGCCAGCAGTACCGACAGGGGAGACACTGAAGCTTTCTTT. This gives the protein CASSTDRGDTEAFF. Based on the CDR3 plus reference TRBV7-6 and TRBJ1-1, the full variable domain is GAGVSQSPRYKVTKRGQDVALRCDPISGHVSLYWYRQALGQGPEFLTYFNYEAQQDKSGLPNDRFSAERPEGSISTLTIQRTEQRDSAMYRCASSTDRGDTEAFFGQGTRLTVV.

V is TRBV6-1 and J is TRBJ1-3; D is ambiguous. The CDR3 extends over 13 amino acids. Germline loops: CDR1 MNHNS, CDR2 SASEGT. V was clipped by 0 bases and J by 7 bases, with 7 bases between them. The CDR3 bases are TGTGCCAGCAGTGAAGCCGGCGTCAACACCATATATTTT. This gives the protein CASSEAGVNTIYF.

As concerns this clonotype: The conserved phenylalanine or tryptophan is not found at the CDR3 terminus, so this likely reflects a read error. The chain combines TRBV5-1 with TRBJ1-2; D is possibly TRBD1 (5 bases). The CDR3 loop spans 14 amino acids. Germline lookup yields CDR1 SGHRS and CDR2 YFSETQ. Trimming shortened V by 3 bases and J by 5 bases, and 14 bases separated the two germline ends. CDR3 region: CASSSGTGDYGYTI. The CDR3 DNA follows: TGCGCCAGCAGCTCCGGGACGGGTGATTATGGCTACACCATC.

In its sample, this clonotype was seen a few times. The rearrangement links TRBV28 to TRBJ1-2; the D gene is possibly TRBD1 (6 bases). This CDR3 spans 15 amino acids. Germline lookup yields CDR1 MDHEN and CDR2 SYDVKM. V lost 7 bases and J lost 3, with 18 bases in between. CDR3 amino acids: CASTSPGVRHYGYTF. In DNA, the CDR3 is TGTGCCAGCACCTCCCCAGGGGTGAGGCACTATGGCTACACCTTC.

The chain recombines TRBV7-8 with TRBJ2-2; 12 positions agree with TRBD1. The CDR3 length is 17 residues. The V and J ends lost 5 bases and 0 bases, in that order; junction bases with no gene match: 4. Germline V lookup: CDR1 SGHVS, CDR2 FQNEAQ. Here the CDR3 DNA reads TGTGCCAGCAGCAACCGGGACAGGGGGCCGAACACCGGGGAGCTGTTTTTT. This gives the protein CASSNRDRGPNTGELFF.

The CDR3 DNA sequence: TGTGCCAGCTCACCAGGGATGGAGAACACTGAAGCTTTCTTT. Its translation: CASSPGMENTEAFF. The chain joins TRBV18 to TRBJ1-1; D is uncertain. V was shortened by 2 bases and J by 1 base, with 8 bases between the two germline ends. The germline CDR1 and CDR2 sequences are KGHSH and LQKENI. The CDR3 spans 14 residues. The complete variable domain, with remaining parts taken from reference TRBV18 and TRBJ1-1, reads NAGVMQNPRHLVRRRGQEARLRCSPMKGHSHVYWYRQLPEEGLKFMVYLQKENIIDESGMPKERFSAEFPKEGPSILRIQQVVRGDSAAYFCASSPGMENTEAFFGQGTRLTVV.

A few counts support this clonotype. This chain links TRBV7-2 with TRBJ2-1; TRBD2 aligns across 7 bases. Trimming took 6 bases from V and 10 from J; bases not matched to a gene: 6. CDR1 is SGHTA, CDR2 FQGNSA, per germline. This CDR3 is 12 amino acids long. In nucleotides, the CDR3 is TGTGCCAGCAGTTTTAGTAGCGGGGAGCAGTTCTTC. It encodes CASSFSSGEQFF.

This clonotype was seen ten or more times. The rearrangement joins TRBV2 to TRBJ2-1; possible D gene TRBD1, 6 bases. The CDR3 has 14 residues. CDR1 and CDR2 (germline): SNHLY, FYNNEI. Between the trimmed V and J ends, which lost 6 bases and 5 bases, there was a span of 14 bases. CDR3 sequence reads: CASRQGLENNEQFF. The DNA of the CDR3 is TGTGCCAGCAGGCAGGGGTTGGAGAACAATGAGCAGTTCTTC.